This T cell receptor beta chain is from a study of vaccination effects on CD4 cells after COVID-19. Study-wide findings and caveats: Infection-derived and vaccine-derived clones contracted markedly late after vaccination. Researchers reported few convalescent patients and no early post-infection timepoints in the study.

To note about this clone: Antigen: not known.

ViraFEST assay sequencing came after antigen-specific CD4+ T cells were expanded with viral peptide pools. The culture ran for roughly ten days before CD4+ T cells were isolated. The person's infection with SARS-CoV-2, confirmed by PCR, took place between March and December 2020. Two doses of BNT162b2 or mRNA-1273 vaccine were administered to participants. IL-2 medium was substituted for half the medium on days 3 and 7. The method was immunoSEQ multiplex PCR; TCRdb's version includes in-frame clones alone and lacks a portion of them. The sample yields 14,000 or so clones, roughly four fifths seen once. The input for sequencing was CD4+ T cells from PBMCs cultured with HCoV-NL63 spike peptides, taken after COVID-19 vaccination. This sequence originates from a human donor who had a prior SARS-CoV-2 infection.

The CDR3 sequence: CASSQDGRVRGVASDGYTF. CDR3 bases: TGCGCCAGCAGCCAAGATGGTAGGGTTAGGGGAGTGGCGTCCGATGGCTACACCTTC. This chain links TRBV4-3 with TRBJ1-2; a weak D match, TRBD1 (5 bases). With 0 bases removed from V and 6 bases from J, the gap between germline ends came to 26 bases. The germline V gene has CDR1 LGHNA and CDR2 YSLEER. The CDR3 contains 19 residues.